A single T cell receptor beta chain is shown here with its context. The age range of participants was 18 to 89 years, with residence in about 25 US areas. These data originate in a study of blood T cell repertoires in COVID-19. Study at large: Samples taken during acute and convalescent COVID-19 were collected in the United States, Italy and Spain.

There are 16 residues in the CDR3. V gave up 3 bases and J gave up 9 bases; unmatched junction bases: 6. CDR1 and CDR2 (germline): KGHSH, LQKENI. The method was immunoSEQ multiplex PCR; TCRdb's version includes in-frame clones alone and lacks a portion of them. Here the sample spans 240,000 or so clones, 85% to 90% being singletons. Sequenced material: PBMCs or T cells enriched from blood (not recorded which). This chain links TRBV18 with TRBJ1-6; TRBD1 aligns across 12 bases. This receptor was taken from a man aged 40-49 years who had recovered from COVID-19. CDR3 DNA: TGTGCCAGCTCACCCGAGGGACAGGGGGCAAGTTCACCCCTCCACTTT. Amino acids: CASSPEGQGASSPLHF. Drawing the rest from reference TRBV18 and TRBJ1-6, the complete variable domain is NAGVMQNPRHLVRRRGQEARLRCSPMKGHSHVYWYRQLPEEGLKFMVYLQKENIIDESGMPKERFSAEFPKEGPSILRIQQVVRGDSAAYFCASSPEGQGASSPLHFGNGTRLTVT.